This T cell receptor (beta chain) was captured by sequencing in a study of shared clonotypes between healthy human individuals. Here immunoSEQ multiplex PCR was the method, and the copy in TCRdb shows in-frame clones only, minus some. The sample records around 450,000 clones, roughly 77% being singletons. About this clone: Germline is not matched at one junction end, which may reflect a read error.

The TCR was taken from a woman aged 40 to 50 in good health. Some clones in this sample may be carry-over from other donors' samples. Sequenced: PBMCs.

The DNA of the CDR3 is TGTGCCAGCAGTCGCTCTGCGTACACATATACGCAGTATTTT. It translates to CASSRSAYTYTQYF. The chain links TRBV28 to TRBJ2-3; no definite D call. Per the germline V gene, CDR1 is MDHEN and CDR2 is SYDVKM. This CDR3 comprises 14 residues. Filled out from reference TRBV28 and TRBJ2-3, the complete variable domain reads DVKVTQSSRYLVKRTGEKVFLECVQDMDHENMFWYRQDPGLGLRLIYFSYDVKMKEKGDIPEGYSVSREKKERFSLILESASTNQTSMYLCASSRSAYTYTQYFGPGTRLTVL.